Listed here are 30 T cell receptor beta chains from one sample, sequenced in a study of blood T cell repertoires in COVID-19. Generated by immunoSEQ multiplex PCR, the TCRdb table keeps only in-frame clones and is missing some. The data hold fewer than 15,000 clones, with about 90% observed a single time. What was sequenced was peripheral blood. The source of these receptors is a human donor with active COVID-19. The donor label of this sample is uncertain.

In this sample, this clone turned up once. The V gene is TRBV5-4, the J gene TRBJ2-7; maybe TRBD1 (5 bases). V shed 3 bases and J shed 3 bases, with 7 bases lying between them. Germline CDR1 is SGHNT and CDR2 is YYREEE (reference sequence). The CDR3 is 12 residues long. The chain's CDR3 is CASSSDNYEQYF. The DNA for the CDR3 is TGTGCCAGCAGCTCGGACAACTACGAGCAGTACTTC.

The chain joins TRBV3-1 (or the pseudogene TRBV3-2) to TRBJ1-1; no clear D gene. From germline, CDR1 is LGHDT and CDR2 YNNKEL (reference sequence). V was trimmed by 7 bases and J by 1 base, leaving 13 bases between them. The CDR3 runs 14 residues. The CDR3 is CASTLTGGNTEAFF. The CDR3, as DNA: TGTGCCAGCACCCTAACCGGAGGGAACACTGAAGCTTTCTTT.

This clone has a single count. The rearrangement uses TRBV30 and TRBJ2-1; D might be TRBD2 (5 bases). The CDR3 consists of 13 residues. The V end lost 0 bases, the J end lost 7 bases, and 10 bases lay between the germline ends. Germline-derived CDR1 and CDR2 are GTSNPN and SVGIG (reference sequence). Here the CDR3 reads CAWSVRRTNEQFF. The CDR3 DNA reads as TGTGCCTGGAGTGTACGGAGGACTAATGAGCAGTTCTTC.

J is TRBJ2-5 and V is TRBV3-1 (or the pseudogene TRBV3-2); 7 bases match TRBD2. The trim removed 1 base at V and 0 bases at J, leaving 2 bases unmatched. The CDR3 sequence is 15 residues long. Germline CDR1 and CDR2: LGHDT and YNNKEL (reference sequence). The CDR3 loop reads CASSQAGGNQETQYF. The CDR3 DNA reads TGTGCCAGCAGCCAAGCGGGGGGTAACCAAGAGACCCAGTACTTC.

The V gene is TRBV5-8, the J gene TRBJ2-5, with TRBD1 matching 11 bases. The CDR3 runs to 14 residues. J lost 4 bases, V lost 3 bases, and 2 bases had no gene match. Germline CDR1 SGHTS, CDR2 YDEGEE. CDR3: CASSSGQGGETQYF. The CDR3 bases are TGTGCCAGCAGCTCGGGACAGGGGGGAGAGACCCAGTACTTC.

This chain joins TRBV9 and TRBJ1-2; 7 nucleotides agree with TRBD1. CDR1 is SGDLS and CDR2 is YYNGEE in the germline V gene. Losses at the gene ends were 4 bases for V and 4 bases for J; bases not matched to a gene: 10. This CDR3 is built from 15 residues. Here the CDR3 reads CASSSRQGLGYGYTF. The CDR3 DNA is TGTGCCAGCAGCTCCCGACAGGGCCTAGGCTATGGCTACACCTTC. The full variable domain, completed using reference TRBV9 and TRBJ1-2, is DSGVTQTPKHLITATGQRVTLRCSPRSGDLSVYWYQQSLDQGLQFLIQYYNGEERAKGNILERFSAQQFPDLHSELNLSSLELGDSALYFCASSSRQGLGYGYTFGSGTRLTVV.

This sequence joins TRBV12-3 or TRBV12-4 and TRBJ2-1; 8 nucleotides line up with TRBD2. CDR3 size: 13 residues. J lost 9 bases, V lost 3 bases, and 4 bases had no gene match. The chain's CDR3 is CASSFRGGGEQFF. The DNA of the CDR3 is TGTGCCAGCAGTTTTCGGGGGGGAGGTGAGCAGTTCTTC.

The chain carries TRBV7-2 and TRBJ2-7, with TRBD2 matching 10 bases. The germline V gene has CDR1 SGHTA and CDR2 FQGNSA. The CDR3 covers 16 residues. V dropped 1 base and J dropped 3; count of bases not matched to a gene: 6. The DNA of the CDR3 is TGTGCCAGCAGCTTAGGGCATACTAGCGGGGTCTACGAGCAGTACTTC. It is translated as CASSLGHTSGVYEQYF.

This sequence joins TRBV5-1 and TRBJ2-1; 10 positions match TRBD2. CDR1 and CDR2 (germline): SGHRS, YFSETQ. The CDR3 spans 15 residues. The ends lost 0 bases at V and 7 bases at J; junction bases unmatched: 4. The CDR3 DNA is TGCGCCAGCAGCTTGGAGGGGACTAGCGCAAATGAGCAGTTCTTC. Translating gives CASSLEGTSANEQFF.

The V and J genes are TRBV7-9 and TRBJ1-5; TRBD1 aligns across 8 bases. CDR3 length: 18 amino acids. Trimming took 1 base from V and 4 from J; bases not matched to a gene: 12. Per the germline V gene, CDR1 is SEHNR and CDR2 is FQNEAQ (reference sequence). The CDR3 region has the DNA TGTGCCAGCAGCTTAGTTTTCAGGGGGCAAGATGGAAATCAGCCCCAGCATTTT. Protein: CASSLVFRGQDGNQPQHF. The full variable domain, in which reference TRBV7-9 and TRBJ1-5 provide the parts outside the CDR3, is DTGVSQNPRHKITKRGQNVTFRCDPISEHNRLYWYRQTLGQGPEFLTYFQNEAQLEKSRLLSDRFSAERPKGSFSTLEIQRTEQGDSAMYLCASSLVFRGQDGNQPQHFGDGTRLSIL.

The V call is TRBV12-3 or TRBV12-4, the J call TRBJ1-6, with 7 bases fitting TRBD1. This CDR3 spans 13 amino acids. V was pared by 9 bases and J by 10 bases, with 9 bases of the junction left unmatched. In DNA form, the CDR3 reads TGTGCCAGAAAACAGGGGCTAAGCTCACCCCTCCACTTT. It translates to CARKQGLSSPLHF.

The CDR3 here is CASSRGQGGILNEKLFF. CDR3 in DNA: TGTGCCAGCAGCCGAGGACAGGGGGGGATACTGAATGAAAAACTGTTTTTT. The chain links TRBV5-6 to TRBJ1-4, with TRBD1 matching over 10 bases. CDR1 is SGHDT, CDR2 YYEEEE, per germline. J was trimmed by 5 bases and V by 4 bases; bases with no gene match: 11. The CDR3 contains 17 residues.

The V gene is TRBV6-5, the J gene TRBJ1-4, with TRBD1 matching over 7 bases. This CDR3 region has 14 residues. With 10 bases clipped from V and 4 bases from J, the junction kept 9 bases outside the gene matches. The germline CDR1 and CDR2 sequences are MNHEY and SVGAGI. CDR3 in amino acids: CATRRGSLNEKLFF. The CDR3 DNA is TGTGCCACCCGCAGGGGGTCCCTTAATGAAAAACTGTTTTTT.

This sequence joins TRBV5-1 and TRBJ2-1, with D unclear. Germline V gene lookup returns CDR1 SGHRS and CDR2 YFSETQ. The V gene lost 1 base and the J gene lost 4 bases, with 9 bases spanning the gap. The CDR3 extends over 14 amino acids. The CDR3 here is CASSLTTTYNEQFF. The CDR3 DNA sequence: TGCGCCAGCAGCTTGACGACAACTTACAATGAGCAGTTCTTC.

The chain is built from TRBV3-1 (or the pseudogene TRBV3-2) and TRBJ2-1; 10 nucleotides line up with TRBD2. The V segment lost 3 bases and the J segment 2 bases; nucleotides outside the gene matches: 16. Germline V gene lookup returns CDR1 LGHDT and CDR2 YNNKEL (reference sequence). This CDR3 comprises 20 residues. This CDR3 reads CASSQGPVLAGRGTYNEQFF. The CDR3 coding sequence is TGTGCCAGCAGCCAGGGGCCGGTACTAGCGGGGAGAGGGACCTACAATGAGCAGTTCTTC.

The chain is built from TRBV6-2 or TRBV6-3 and TRBJ2-7; a possible D gene is TRBD2 (6 bases). V lost 0 bases and J 2 bases, leaving 17 bases between the germline ends. This CDR3 has 17 amino acids. Germline assignment: CDR1 MNHEY and CDR2 SVGEGT. The CDR3 DNA follows: TGTGCCAGCAGTTACTCGAGTGACGGAGGGGATCCCTACGAGCAGTACTTC. Its translation: CASSYSSDGGDPYEQYF.

The chain combines TRBV2 with TRBJ1-3; D is uncertain. V was shortened by 1 base and J by 5 bases, with 9 bases between the two germline ends. The CDR3 has 14 residues. Germline V gives CDR1 SNHLY, CDR2 FYNNEI. The CDR3, as DNA: TGTGCCAGCAGTGAAGACCGCGGCAGAAACACCATATATTTT. Translating gives CASSEDRGRNTIYF. Supplemented by reference TRBV2 and TRBJ1-3, the full variable domain reads EPEVTQTPSHQVTQMGQEVILRCVPISNHLYFYWYRQILGQKVEFLVSFYNNEISEKSEIFDDQFSVERPDGSNFTLKIRSTKLEDSAMYFCASSEDRGRNTIYFGEGSWLTVV.

Remarks on this clone: Relative to the germline gene, one junction end is altered; a read error may explain this. CDR3 DNA: TGTGCCAGCAACTTAGCGGGACAGGGGTTCGATGAGCAGTTCTTC. It translates to CASNLAGQGFDEQFF. The chain links TRBV7-9 to TRBJ2-1; TRBD1 aligns across 10 bases. Germline-derived CDR1 and CDR2 are SEHNR and FQNEAQ (reference sequence). This CDR3 contains 15 residues.

The chain links TRBV29-1 to TRBJ2-3; D is ambiguous. The ends were cut back, 4 bases at V and 0 bases at J, with 5 bases in the middle. In germline, CDR1 is SQVTM, CDR2 ANQGSEA. The CDR3 contains 12 residues. The CDR3 region has the DNA TGCAGCGTTGGAGCAAGCACAGATACGCAGTATTTT. Protein sequence: CSVGASTDTQYF.

V and J are TRBV3-1 (or the pseudogene TRBV3-2) and TRBJ2-1; D gene unclear. Germline loops: CDR1 LGHDT, CDR2 YNNKEL (reference sequence). The V and J ends lost 4 bases and 7 bases respectively, with 17 bases between them. The CDR3 has 15 amino acids. Here the CDR3 reads CASSLRGPRGNEQFF. CDR3 nucleotide sequence: TGTGCCAGCAGCCTTCGCGGCCCCCGAGGTAATGAGCAGTTCTTC.

This clone occurred a few times. V usage is TRBV18 and J usage is TRBJ2-1, with a tentative D call TRBD1 (6 bases). Germline V CDR1 and CDR2: KGHSH, LQKENI. Trimming shortened V by 2 bases and J by 7 bases, and 9 bases separated the two germline ends. This CDR3 comprises 13 residues. The CDR3 is CASSPGQKNEQFF. The CDR3, as DNA: TGTGCCAGCTCACCAGGACAGAAAAATGAGCAGTTCTTC.

The chain uses TRBV9 and TRBJ1-1, with D possibly TRBD1 on 5 matching bases. Per the germline V gene, CDR1 is SGDLS and CDR2 is YYNGEE. Trimming took 3 bases from V and 1 from J, leaving 13 bases between them. The CDR3 totals 15 residues. The CDR3 DNA sequence: TGTGCCAGCAGCGCTTACGGGGGGACGAACACTGAAGCTTTCTTT. Translating it yields CASSAYGGTNTEAFF.

The rearrangement uses TRBV10-1 and TRBJ2-7, with D perhaps TRBD1 (6 bases). The CDR3 has 14 residues. Germline lookup yields CDR1 WNHNN and CDR2 SYGVQD (reference sequence). V was shortened by 10 bases and J by 0 bases, with 16 bases between the two germline ends. The CDR3 DNA sequence: TGCGCCATCTCAGGGGCGGAGAGCTCCTACGAGCAGTACTTC. Its translation: CAISGAESSYEQYF.

This chain connects TRBV19 to TRBJ1-6, with D unresolved. Germline V lookup: CDR1 LNHDA, CDR2 SQIVND (reference sequence). The CDR3 extends over 16 amino acids. The germline V and J ends were trimmed by 3 bases and 2 bases, with 11 bases remaining between them. CDR3 in DNA: TGTGCCAGTAGTATTGAACACCTCACCTATAATTCACCCCTCCACTTT. Protein: CASSIEHLTYNSPLHF. Together with reference TRBV19 and TRBJ1-6, the CDR3 gives the full variable domain: DGGITQSPKYLFRKEGQNVTLSCEQNLNHDAMYWYRQDPGQGLRLIYYSQIVNDFQKGDIAEGYSVSREKKESFPLTVTSAQKNPTAFYLCASSIEHLTYNSPLHFGNGTRLTVT.

A remark on this clone: An end of the junction differs from the germline gene, which may be a read error. The rearrangement joins TRBV7-7 to TRBJ2-5; D is perhaps TRBD1 (5 bases). Per germline, CDR1 SSHAT and CDR2 FNYEAQ (reference sequence). This CDR3 comprises 15 residues. The CDR3 loop is CASSLRQNEQETQYF. The CDR3 region has the DNA TGTGCTAGCAGCTTACGACAGAATGAACAAGAGACCCAGTACTTC.

Only one count was recorded for this clone. The chain couples TRBV28 to TRBJ1-1, with 8 bases aligning to TRBD1. This CDR3 has 13 residues. Germline lookup yields CDR1 MDHEN and CDR2 SYDVKM. V shed 11 bases, J shed 4 bases, and the junction held 9 bases outside the gene matches. The CDR3 nucleotides are TGTGCCCTACAGGGGGACGGGAGCACTGAAGCTTTCTTT. Its translation: CALQGDGSTEAFF.

J is TRBJ1-2 and V is TRBV4-3, with D perhaps matching TRBD1 (5 bases). V was pared by 1 base and J by 1 base, with 10 bases between. The CDR3 loop spans 15 amino acids. Germline CDR1 reads LGHNA; CDR2 reads YSLEER. As DNA, the CDR3 is TGCGCCAGCAGCCAAGGCAGGGCGAGTAACTATGGCTACACCTTC. It is translated as CASSQGRASNYGYTF.

This sequence joins TRBV4-1 and TRBJ2-5, with 10 positions matching TRBD2. Germline values: CDR1 MGHRA, CDR2 YSYEKL. The V segment lost 1 base and the J segment 4 bases; nucleotides outside the gene matches: 6. This CDR3 is 16 amino acids long. CDR3 sequence reads: CASSQVEAGGRETQYF. Here the CDR3 DNA reads TGCGCCAGCAGCCAAGTTGAAGCGGGGGGGCGAGAGACCCAGTACTTC.

This clone has only one observation. The chain combines TRBV27 with TRBJ1-1; 7 bases are shared with TRBD1. J lost 4 bases, V lost 1 base, and 6 bases had no gene match. CDR1 MNHEY and CDR2 SMNVEV come from the germline V gene (reference sequence). This CDR3 is 15 amino acids long. The DNA for the CDR3 is TGTGCCAGCAGTTTATTCCAGACAGGGTTCACTGAAGCTTTCTTT. Translating it yields CASSLFQTGFTEAFF.

The DNA of the CDR3 is TGTGCCAGCAGTTCCGGACAGGGGGCCTTCTACGAGCAGTACTTC. Translation gives CASSSGQGAFYEQYF. The chain uses TRBV28 and TRBJ2-7; TRBD1 matches at 11 bases. The V gene's germline CDR1 is MDHEN and CDR2 SYDVKM. The V and J ends lost 4 bases and 3 bases, in that order; junction bases with no gene match: 5. The CDR3 contains 15 residues. Looking up the rest from reference TRBV28 and TRBJ2-7 gives the full variable domain: DVKVTQSSRYLVKRTGEKVFLECVQDMDHENMFWYRQDPGLGLRLIYFSYDVKMKEKGDIPEGYSVSREKKERFSLILESASTNQTSMYLCASSSGQGAFYEQYFGPGTRLTVT.